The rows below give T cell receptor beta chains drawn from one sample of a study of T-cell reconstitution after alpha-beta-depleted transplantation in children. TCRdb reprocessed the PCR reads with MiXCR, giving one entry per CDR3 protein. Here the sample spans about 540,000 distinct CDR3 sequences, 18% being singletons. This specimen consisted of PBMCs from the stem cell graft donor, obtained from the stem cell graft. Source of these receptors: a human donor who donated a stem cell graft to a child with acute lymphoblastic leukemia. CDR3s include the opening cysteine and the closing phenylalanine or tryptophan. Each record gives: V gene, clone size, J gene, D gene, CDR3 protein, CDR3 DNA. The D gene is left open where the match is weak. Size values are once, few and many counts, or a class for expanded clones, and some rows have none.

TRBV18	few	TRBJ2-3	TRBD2	CASSPTPSGSSREQYF	TGTGCCAGCTCACCTACACCTAGCGGGAGCTCCCGGGAGCAGTATTTT
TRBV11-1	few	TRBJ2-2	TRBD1	CAIQYPGQGALNTGELFF	TGTGCCATCCAATACCCGGGACAGGGGGCCTTGAACACCGGGGAGCTGTTTTTT
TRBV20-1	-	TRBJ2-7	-	CSARDKGSYEQYF	TGCAGTGCTAGAGATAAGGGCTCCTACGAGCAGTACTTC
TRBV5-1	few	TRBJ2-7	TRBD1	CASSLDVRGLYEQYF	TGCGCCAGCAGCTTGGATGTCAGGGGGTTATACGAGCAGTACTTC
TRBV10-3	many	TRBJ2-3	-	CAISVDGTTDTQYF	TGTGCCATCAGTGTAGACGGGACCACAGATACGCAGTATTTT
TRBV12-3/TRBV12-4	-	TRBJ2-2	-	CASSNPLTGELFF	TGTGCCAGCAGCAATCCGTTGACCGGGGAGCTGTTTTTT
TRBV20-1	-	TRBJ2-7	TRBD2	CSARGRTTGLASSYEQYF	TGCAGTGCTAGAGGTAGGACAACGGGACTAGCGAGCTCCTACGAGCAGTACTTC
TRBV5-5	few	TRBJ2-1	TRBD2	CATTLAGGAYNEQFF	TGTGCCACCACGTTAGCGGGAGGAGCCTACAATGAGCAGTTCTTC
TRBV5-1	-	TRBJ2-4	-	CASSPNLSGSWNIQYF	TGCGCCAGCAGCCCTAATCTCTCGGGATCTTGGAACATTCAGTACTTC
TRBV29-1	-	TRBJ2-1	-	CSVEDGVYNEQFF	TGCAGCGTTGAAGATGGGGTCTACAATGAGCAGTTCTTC
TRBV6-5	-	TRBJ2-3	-	CASSYDAASGITDTQYF	TGTGCCAGCAGTTATGATGCGGCCAGCGGAATAACAGATACGCAGTATTTT
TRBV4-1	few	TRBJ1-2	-	CASSHSGEGITF	TGCGCCAGCAGCCATTCCGGGGAAGGGATTACCTTC
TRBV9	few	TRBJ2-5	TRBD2	CASSVGGGTETQYF	TGTGCCAGCAGCGTAGGGGGAGGGACAGAGACCCAGTACTTC
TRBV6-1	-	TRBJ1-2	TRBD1	CASETRTGNYGYTF	TGTGCCAGCGAGACTCGGACAGGCAACTATGGCTACACCTTC
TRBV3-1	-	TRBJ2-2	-	CASNGPTGELFF	TGTGCCAGCAACGGGCCGACTGGGGAGCTGTTTTTT
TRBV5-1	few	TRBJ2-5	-	CASSLGQIQETQYF	TGCGCCAGCAGCTTGGGACAAATACAAGAGACCCAGTACTTC
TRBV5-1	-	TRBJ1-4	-	CASSRYENEKLFF	TGCGCCAGCAGCCGATACGAAAATGAAAAACTGTTTTTT
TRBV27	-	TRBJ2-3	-	CASSIQGLWTDTQYF	TGTGCCAGCAGTATACAGGGATTATGGACAGATACGCAGTATTTT
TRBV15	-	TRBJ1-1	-	CATRGRANTEAFF	TGTGCCACCAGGGGCCGTGCGAACACTGAAGCTTTCTTT
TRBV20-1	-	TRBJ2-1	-	CSARDIAREAPPYNEQFF	TGCAGTGCTAGAGATATCGCGAGGGAGGCCCCACCTTACAATGAGCAGTTCTTC
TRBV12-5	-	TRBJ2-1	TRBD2	CASGLQTSGRGDEQFF	TGTGCTAGTGGTCTCCAGACTAGCGGGAGAGGGGATGAGCAGTTCTTC